This T cell receptor beta chain appears in the sequencing data of a study of T cells in Graves' hyperthyroidism and ophthalmopathy. Whole-study results and caveats: Model-based prediction identified ophthalmopathy a median roughly six months prior to its onset. In the blood, most expanded thyroid clonotypes above 0.001 appeared as well. From stable hyperthyroidism, ophthalmopathy was set apart by a 13 V-J model.

Disease duration was under 3 months in the ophthalmopathy patients, who also had a Clinical Activity Score of at least 3 and a NOSPECS grade of at least 4. What was amplified from RNA transcripts were TCR beta CDR3 regions. In the first-round RT-PCR of the TCR CDR3, the HTBI primer set was used. TCRdb ran MiXCR on the multiplex PCR reads and lists one entry per CDR3 protein. This table has approximately 600,000 distinct CDR3 sequences, approximately 15% appearing once. The sample holds many counts of this clonotype. No antigen is known for it. The source material was blood. The source of this sequence is a woman aged 18-29 years with Graves' ophthalmopathy.

The DNA for the CDR3 is TGTGCCAGCCCCTACGTCACTAGCGGGATCCTCACAGATACGCAGTATTTT. Translation: CASPYVTSGILTDTQYF. The chain is built from TRBV7-2 and TRBJ2-3; 10 bases align to TRBD2. In germline, CDR1 is SGHTA, CDR2 FQGNSA. The CDR3 contains 17 residues. The V segment lost 8 bases and the J segment 2 bases; nucleotides outside the gene matches: 13.